This TCR beta chain came from a study of cytomegalovirus exposure and HLA in healthy donors. Study findings and constraints: It was reported that the classifier diagnosed cytomegalovirus status with high specificity and sensitivity in both the original and validation cohorts.

Sequenced by immunoSEQ multiplex PCR; TCRdb stores in-frame clones only, minus some. Among 150,000 to 200,000 clones listed, around 81% were seen once. This clone was seen just once. Its cognate antigen is unknown. Germline V gene data show CDR1 as LGHNA and CDR2 as YSLEER. This CDR3 spans 17 amino acids. Trimming took 1 base from V and 3 from J; bases not matched to a gene: 8. This receptor was obtained from a man younger than 45 in good health and CMV-seropositive. The chain is built from TRBV4-3 and TRBJ2-3; 9 bases agree with TRBD1. The sequencing sample was made of PBMCs. The CDR3 loop is CASSQGMRTGATDTQYF. In nucleotides, the CDR3 is TGCGCCAGCAGCCAAGGTATGCGGACAGGGGCAACAGATACGCAGTATTTT.